This is a list of T cell receptor beta chains from one sample in a study of regulatory T cells in long-lasting Graves disease. TCRdb used MiXCR to reprocess the multiplex PCR reads, holding one entry per CDR3 protein. Here the sample spans 400,000 to 550,000 distinct CDR3 sequences, about 16% being singletons. The same sample was also used in a study of T cells in Graves' hyperthyroidism and ophthalmopathy.

The input for sequencing was peripheral blood mononuclear cells (PBMCs), taken at new diagnosis, from a patient treated with antithyroid drugs. The receptors originated from a woman aged 25 to 39 with Graves disease. CDR3s include the opening cysteine and the closing phenylalanine or tryptophan. The D gene is left open where the match is weak. Rows may omit the clone size; those that give it use once, few, many or a size class.

clone_size j_call cdr3_length v_call d_call cdr3_aa cdr3_nt
- TRBJ2-7 16 TRBV30 TRBD1 CAWTPKEGTGYYEQYF TGTGCCTGGACCCCGAAAGAAGGGACAGGCTACTACGAGCAGTACTTC
- TRBJ1-6 15 TRBV10-3 - CAISESQGRNSPLHF TGTGCCATCAGTGAGTCCCAGGGAAGGAATTCACCCCTCCACTTT
many TRBJ2-7 15 TRBV2 - CASREGSSHSYEQYF TGTGCCAGCAGGGAGGGCTCCTCCCACTCCTACGAGCAGTACTTC
many TRBJ1-6 14 TRBV20-1 - CSARTGPSNSPLHF TGCAGTGCTAGGACAGGCCCCTCGAATTCACCCCTCCACTTT
many TRBJ2-2 14 TRBV20-1 - CSARRATNTGELFF TGCAGTGCTAGGAGGGCAACGAACACCGGGGAGCTGTTTTTT
many TRBJ1-1 12 TRBV30 - CAWSKTATEAFF TGTGCCTGGAGTAAAACAGCCACTGAAGCTTTCTTT
many TRBJ2-1 16 TRBV2 TRBD2 CASSEFVAGVGNEQFF TGTGCCAGCAGTGAATTCGTAGCGGGAGTGGGGAATGAGCAGTTCTTC
many TRBJ2-6 14 TRBV28 - CASSSNPGANVLTF TGTGCCAGCAGTTCCAATCCTGGGGCCAACGTCCTGACTTTC
many TRBJ2-1 17 TRBV11-2 TRBD2 CASSLDGSGRPNNEQFF TGTGCCAGCAGCTTAGATGGGAGCGGGAGGCCGAACAATGAGCAGTTCTTC
- TRBJ1-1 15 TRBV6-5 TRBD1 CASSYGTGQRSEAFF TGTGCCAGCAGTTACGGGACAGGGCAACGCTCTGAAGCTTTCTTT
few TRBJ2-1 13 TRBV19 - CASSIPGADQQFF TGTGCCAGTAGTATCCCAGGGGCGGACCAGCAGTTCTTC
- TRBJ2-5 12 TRBV29-1 - CSVWRTQETQYF TGCAGCGTCTGGCGGACTCAAGAGACCCAGTACTTC
many TRBJ2-1 15 TRBV7-9 TRBD2 CASVAGGPSYNEQFF TGTGCCAGCGTCGCGGGAGGGCCTTCCTACAATGAGCAGTTCTTC
many TRBJ2-5 13 TRBV7-6 - CASSLYLGETQYF TGTGCCAGCAGCTTATATCTAGGAGAGACCCAGTACTTC
many TRBJ2-7 14 TRBV30 - CAWSVLQGPYEQYF TGTGCCTGGAGTGTCCTTCAGGGGCCCTACGAGCAGTACTTC
many TRBJ2-3 14 TRBV20-1 TRBD2 CSARTSGSTDTQYF TGCAGTGCTAGGACTAGCGGGAGCACAGATACGCAGTATTTT
many TRBJ2-1 15 TRBV27 - CASSLTSWPYNEQFF TGTGCCAGCAGTTTAACTAGCTGGCCCTACAATGAGCAGTTCTTC
few TRBJ1-3 18 TRBV18 - CASSPTMRVQGVGNTIYF TGTGCCAGCTCACCAACCATGCGGGTCCAGGGAGTTGGAAACACCATATATTTT
- TRBJ2-2 16 TRBV7-9 TRBD2 CASNSFREARTGELFF TGTGCCAGCAACTCGTTCCGGGAGGCCAGAACCGGGGAGCTGTTTTTT
- TRBJ2-3 14 TRBV10-3 TRBD2 CATWTSGSTDTQYF TGTGCCACCTGGACTAGCGGTAGCACAGATACGCAGTATTTT
- TRBJ2-5 12 TRBV12-3/TRBV12-4 - CASSYRKETQYF TGTGCCAGCAGTTATCGCAAAGAGACCCAGTACTTC
- TRBJ1-1 17 TRBV5-1 TRBD1 CATRKEVGTGSRTEAFF TGCGCCACCAGGAAAGAGGTCGGGACAGGGTCTCGGACTGAAGCTTTCTTT
few TRBJ2-1 12 TRBV20-1 - CGARGPNNEQFF TGCGGTGCTAGAGGCCCTAACAATGAGCAGTTCTTC
- TRBJ2-3 16 TRBV6-2/TRBV6-3 TRBD2 CASSMGLAGWGNTQYF TGTGCCAGCAGTATGGGACTAGCGGGATGGGGGAATACGCAGTATTTT
- TRBJ1-3 16 TRBV19 - CASSPRAQISGNTIYF TGTGCCAGTAGTCCGAGAGCACAGATCTCTGGAAACACCATATATTTT
- TRBJ2-2 15 TRBV12-3/TRBV12-4 TRBD1 CASTLTGGFHGELFF TGTGCCAGCACCCTAACAGGGGGGTTTCACGGGGAGCTGTTTTTT
many TRBJ2-2 19 TRBV3-1 - CASSQVQLGGQRDTGELFF TGTGCCAGCAGCCAAGTTCAACTCGGAGGACAAAGGGACACCGGGGAGCTGTTTTTT
many TRBJ2-3 14 TRBV2 - CASSMKPSRDTQYF TGTGCCAGCAGCATGAAGCCTAGCAGAGATACGCAGTATTTT
- TRBJ2-5 15 TRBV19 - CASSIFVDSGETQYF TGTGCCAGTAGTATTTTCGTGGACTCCGGGGAGACCCAGTACTTC
many TRBJ2-7 13 TRBV5-1 - CASSSGTVYEQYF TGTGCCAGCAGCTCCGGTACGGTTTACGAGCAGTACTTC
many TRBJ2-1 15 TRBV29-1 - CSVEAGAAPYNEQFF TGCAGCGTTGAAGCGGGAGCCGCCCCCTACAATGAGCAGTTCTTC
many TRBJ1-1 13 TRBV3-1 - CASSVQANTEAFF TGTGCCAGCAGCGTCCAGGCGAACACTGAAGCTTTCTTT
few TRBJ2-7 15 TRBV6-5 TRBD2 CASSYGIAGSYEQYF TGTGCCAGCAGTTACGGGATAGCGGGGTCCTACGAGCAGTACTTC
few TRBJ1-2 14 TRBV28 - CASSSSSLNYGYTF TGTGCCAGCAGTTCCTCGAGTCTTAACTATGGCTACACCTTC
many TRBJ2-7 14 TRBV30 - CAWSLWGIPYEQYF TGTGCCTGGAGTTTATGGGGTATCCCCTACGAGCAGTACTTC
many TRBJ2-7 14 TRBV12-3/TRBV12-4 - CASRRGANPYEQYF TGTGCCAGCAGAAGAGGAGCTAATCCCTACGAGCAGTACTTC
many TRBJ1-4 16 TRBV7-9 - CASSSSPVGTNEKLFF TGTGCCAGCAGCTCCTCCCCGGTGGGGACAAACGAAAAACTGTTTTTT
- TRBJ2-5 18 TRBV5-8 TRBD2 CASSLRLAGGPRRETQYF TGTGCCAGCAGCTTGAGGCTAGCGGGAGGGCCCAGAAGGGAGACCCAGTACTTC
- TRBJ1-5 14 TRBV19 TRBD1 CASSHGTGGQPQHF TGTGCCAGTAGTCATGGGACAGGGGGGCAGCCCCAGCATTTT
- TRBJ2-7 13 TRBV20-1 - CSAFRTTSDEQYF TGCAGTGCATTCCGGACAACTTCCGACGAGCAGTACTTC
few TRBJ2-7 15 TRBV18 - CASSPRGGGLYEQYF TGTGCCAGCTCACCCCGGGGAGGGGGCCTATACGAGCAGTACTTC
many TRBJ2-3 14 TRBV29-1 - CSVEDLSGTDTQYF TGCAGCGTTGAAGATCTGAGCGGCACAGATACGCAGTATTTT
many TRBJ1-2 13 TRBV30 TRBD1 CAWNRDSNYGYTF TGTGCCTGGAACCGGGACAGTAACTATGGCTACACCTTC
few TRBJ2-1 14 TRBV27 - CASSPTPRDNEQFF TGTGCCAGCAGTCCTACACCCAGGGATAATGAGCAGTTCTTC
many TRBJ1-2 11 TRBV5-1 - CASSSGYGYTF TGTGCCAGCAGCTCGGGGTATGGCTACACCTTC
- TRBJ2-7 15 TRBV19 - CASSSILDAHNEQYF TGTGCCAGTAGTTCAATCCTCGACGCTCACAACGAGCAGTACTTC
- TRBJ1-1 12 TRBV19 - CASMGFVAEAFF TGTGCCAGTATGGGGTTTGTGGCTGAAGCTTTCTTT
many TRBJ2-1 17 TRBV6-2/TRBV6-3 TRBD2 CASSYSTTSGNYNEQFF TGTGCCAGCAGTTACTCGACGACTAGCGGGAACTACAATGAGCAGTTCTTC
few TRBJ2-1 14 TRBV24-1 TRBD2 CATSDLGLGDEQFF TGTGCCACCAGTGATTTGGGACTAGGGGATGAGCAGTTCTTC
many TRBJ2-1 14 TRBV6-2/TRBV6-3 - CASSYSKTTSEQFF TGTGCCAGCAGTTACTCGAAGACGACGAGTGAGCAGTTCTTC
- TRBJ1-6 16 TRBV6-2/TRBV6-3 TRBD1 CASSYEGQTYNSPLHF TGTGCCAGCAGTTACGAGGGACAGACCTATAATTCACCCCTCCACTTT
- TRBJ2-7 16 TRBV5-1 TRBD2 CASSLGLAGDLYEQYF TGCGCCAGCAGCCTTGGACTAGCGGGAGATCTCTACGAGCAGTACTTC
- TRBJ2-1 16 TRBV5-1 - CASSLSPGDYYNEQFF TGCGCCAGCAGCTTGAGTCCGGGAGACTACTACAATGAGCAGTTCTTC
many TRBJ1-2 14 TRBV2 - CASSEQGRDYGYTF TGTGCCAGCAGTGAACAGGGGAGGGACTATGGCTACACCTTC
few TRBJ2-2 20 TRBV10-3 TRBD2 CAISESPRLVAGGNTGELFF TGTGCCATCAGTGAGTCTCCGCGCCTGGTAGCGGGAGGCAACACCGGGGAGCTGTTTTTT
- TRBJ2-1 15 TRBV28 - CASSRGGGDMNEQFF TGTGCCAGCAGCCGCGGGGGCGGAGACATGAATGAGCAGTTCTTC
many TRBJ1-1 15 TRBV20-1 - CSARDGRGATLGAFF TGCAGTGCTAGAGATGGAAGGGGGGCCACCCTTGGAGCTTTCTTT
- TRBJ1-2 13 TRBV20-1 - CSAPGSRNYGYTF TGCAGTGCGCCCGGGTCGCGAAACTATGGCTACACCTTC
few TRBJ1-6 13 TRBV6-5 - CASSYYRNSPLHF TGTGCCAGCAGTTACTACAGAAATTCACCCCTCCACTTT